A selection of T cell receptor beta chains follows, all from one sample in a study of vaccination effects on CD4 cells after COVID-19. Their specific antigens are unknown. The table came from immunoSEQ multiplex PCR; TCRdb's copy has only in-frame clones and leaves some out. The profile covers around 41,000 clones, with around 80% appearing a single time and 10% to 13% taken by the ten largest. Here the sequenced sample was CD4+ T cells from PBMCs cultured with SARS-CoV-2 spike peptides, taken before COVID-19 vaccination. The receptors stem from a human donor who received a COVID-19 vaccine. Each CDR3 is given with its conserved first and last residue. Each record gives: V gene, clone size, J gene, D gene, CDR3 length, CDR3 protein, CDR3 DNA. A D gene is named only where the DNA matches it firmly. Only part of the rows carry a size: once, few, many, or a class if the clone is expanded.

v_gene: TRBV15
abundance: NA
j_gene: TRBJ2-5
d_gene: TRBD2
len: 14
CDR3aa: CATSRVAGQETQYF
CDR3nt: TGTGCCACCAGCAGAGTAGCGGGGCAAGAGACCCAGTACTTC

v_gene: TRBV28
abundance: NA
j_gene: TRBJ1-5
d_gene: NA
len: 17
CDR3aa: CASSPTAGGLSNQPQHF
CDR3nt: TGTGCCAGCAGCCCAACCGCCGGGGGGCTTAGCAATCAGCCCCAGCATTTT

v_gene: TRBV4-1
abundance: NA
j_gene: TRBJ2-6
d_gene: NA
len: 19
CDR3aa: CASSGQRGVGNSGANVLTF
CDR3nt: TGCGCCAGCAGCGGTCAGAGGGGGGTTGGTAATTCTGGGGCCAACGTCCTGACTTTC

v_gene: TRBV2
abundance: NA
j_gene: TRBJ1-5
d_gene: NA
len: 13
CDR3aa: CASTLGQPQPQHF
CDR3nt: TGTGCCAGCACCCTCGGACAGCCCCAGCCCCAGCATTTT

v_gene: TRBV9
abundance: NA
j_gene: TRBJ2-5
d_gene: NA
len: 14
CDR3aa: CASSTGGSQETQYF
CDR3nt: TGTGCCAGCAGCACCGGCGGCAGCCAAGAGACCCAGTACTTC

v_gene: TRBV29-1
abundance: NA
j_gene: TRBJ2-4
d_gene: TRBD2
len: 13
CDR3aa: CSVTPGGTDIQYF
CDR3nt: TGCAGCGTGACCCCGGGAGGCACGGACATTCAGTACTTC

v_gene: TRBV7-2
abundance: NA
j_gene: TRBJ1-2
d_gene: TRBD1
len: 14
CDR3aa: CASRRQGANYGYTF
CDR3nt: TGTGCCAGCCGTAGACAGGGGGCTAACTATGGCTACACCTTC

v_gene: TRBV7-9
abundance: NA
j_gene: TRBJ2-3
d_gene: TRBD2
len: 17
CDR3aa: CASSLGSSGGATDTQYF
CDR3nt: TGTGCCAGCAGCTTAGGGTCCAGCGGGGGGGCGACAGATACGCAGTATTTT

v_gene: TRBV19
abundance: NA
j_gene: TRBJ2-2
d_gene: TRBD1
len: 14
CDR3aa: CASRPTGSTGELFF
CDR3nt: TGTGCCAGTAGACCGACAGGGAGCACCGGGGAGCTGTTTTTT

v_gene: TRBV4-1
abundance: NA
j_gene: TRBJ1-1
d_gene: NA
len: 17
CDR3aa: CASSQGRVRGLNTEAFF
CDR3nt: TGCGCCAGCAGCCAAGGGCGGGTTCGGGGATTGAACACTGAAGCTTTCTTT

v_gene: TRBV19
abundance: few
j_gene: TRBJ2-1
d_gene: NA
len: 15
CDR3aa: CASSRDSFSYNEQFF
CDR3nt: TGTGCCAGTAGTCGGGACTCTTTCTCCTACAATGAGCAGTTCTTC

v_gene: TRBV30
abundance: NA
j_gene: TRBJ1-3
d_gene: NA
len: 15
CDR3aa: CAWSVNSLSGNTIYF
CDR3nt: TGTGCCTGGAGTGTGAACAGCCTCTCTGGAAACACCATATATTTT

v_gene: TRBV3-1/TRBV3-2
abundance: NA
j_gene: TRBJ1-5
d_gene: NA
len: 14
CDR3aa: CASSLRGSNQPQHF
CDR3nt: TGTGCCAGCAGCCTAAGGGGCAGCAATCAGCCCCAGCATTTT

v_gene: TRBV2
abundance: NA
j_gene: TRBJ2-5
d_gene: TRBD1
len: 14
CDR3aa: CASKWTGGVETQYF
CDR3nt: TGTGCCAGCAAGTGGACAGGGGGCGTAGAGACCCAGTACTTC

v_gene: TRBV5-1
abundance: NA
j_gene: TRBJ2-5
d_gene: NA
len: 15
CDR3aa: CASSLEGGAQETQYF
CDR3nt: TGCGCCAGCAGCTTGGAGGGGGGGGCGCAAGAGACCCAGTACTTC

v_gene: TRBV6-4
abundance: once
j_gene: TRBJ2-1
d_gene: NA
len: 11
CDR3aa: CASREGGEQFF
CDR3nt: TGTGCCAGTAGGGAGGGGGGTGAGCAGTTCTTC

v_gene: TRBV5-1
abundance: NA
j_gene: TRBJ1-2
d_gene: NA
len: 12
CDR3aa: CASRGLSYGYTF
CDR3nt: TGCGCCAGCAGGGGACTGTCCTATGGCTACACCTTC

v_gene: TRBV3-1/TRBV3-2
abundance: NA
j_gene: TRBJ2-3
d_gene: TRBD1
len: 15
CDR3aa: CASKMTGGLTDTQYF
CDR3nt: TGTGCCAGCAAAATGACAGGGGGCCTGACAGATACGCAGTATTTT

v_gene: TRBV7-2
abundance: once
j_gene: TRBJ1-1
d_gene: TRBD1
len: 15
CDR3aa: CASSPRTGAMTEAFF
CDR3nt: TGTGCCAGCAGCCCGAGGACAGGGGCGATGACTGAAGCTTTCTTT

v_gene: TRBV2
abundance: NA
j_gene: TRBJ2-2
d_gene: NA
len: 12
CDR3aa: CASSLNTGELFF
CDR3nt: TGTGCCAGCAGCCTTAACACCGGGGAGCTGTTTTTT

v_gene: TRBV29-1
abundance: NA
j_gene: TRBJ1-1
d_gene: NA
len: 15
CDR3aa: CSVHPGRLLNTEAFF
CDR3nt: TGCAGCGTTCACCCGGGCAGACTCTTGAACACTGAAGCTTTCTTT

v_gene: TRBV6-2/TRBV6-3
abundance: NA
j_gene: TRBJ1-4
d_gene: NA
len: 12
CDR3aa: CASSYSGGKLFF
CDR3nt: TGTGCCAGCAGTTACTCAGGGGGAAAACTGTTTTTT

v_gene: TRBV10-1
abundance: NA
j_gene: TRBJ2-4
d_gene: TRBD2
len: 14
CDR3aa: CASSDGGTKNIQYF
CDR3nt: TGCGCCAGCAGCGACGGGGGGACCAAAAACATTCAGTACTTC

v_gene: TRBV2
abundance: NA
j_gene: TRBJ1-3
d_gene: NA
len: 14
CDR3aa: CASSNLDRGNTIYF
CDR3nt: TGTGCCAGCAGTAACCTCGACAGGGGAAACACCATATATTTT

v_gene: TRBV19
abundance: NA
j_gene: TRBJ1-3
d_gene: NA
len: 13
CDR3aa: CASSLSSGNTIYF
CDR3nt: TGTGCCAGTAGCCTTAGCTCTGGAAACACCATATATTTT

v_gene: TRBV7-2
abundance: NA
j_gene: TRBJ2-1
d_gene: TRBD1
len: 17
CDR3aa: CASSLSGGQGAYNEQFF
CDR3nt: TGTGCCAGCAGCTTAAGTGGGGGACAGGGCGCATACAATGAGCAGTTCTTC

v_gene: TRBV29-1
abundance: NA
j_gene: TRBJ2-3
d_gene: NA
len: 13
CDR3aa: CSVGPQGSDTQYF
CDR3nt: TGCAGCGTTGGGCCGCAGGGTTCAGATACGCAGTATTTT

v_gene: TRBV9
abundance: few
j_gene: TRBJ1-5
d_gene: NA
len: 13
CDR3aa: CASSVDADQPQHF
CDR3nt: TGTGCCAGCAGCGTAGACGCAGATCAGCCCCAGCATTTT

v_gene: TRBV18
abundance: few
j_gene: TRBJ1-6
d_gene: NA
len: 15
CDR3aa: CASSPVWGSDSPLHF
CDR3nt: TGTGCCAGCTCACCAGTTTGGGGGTCGGACTCACCCCTCCACTTT

v_gene: TRBV3-1/TRBV3-2
abundance: once
j_gene: TRBJ1-4
d_gene: NA
len: 16
CDR3aa: CASSQGLPSLNEKLFF
CDR3nt: TGTGCCAGCAGCCAAGGTCTACCCAGTCTGAATGAAAAACTGTTTTTT

v_gene: TRBV12-3/TRBV12-4
abundance: NA
j_gene: TRBJ1-5
d_gene: NA
len: 13
CDR3aa: CASSPTVGQPQHF
CDR3nt: TGTGCCAGCAGTCCGACAGTGGGTCAGCCCCAGCATTTT

v_gene: TRBV18
abundance: once
j_gene: TRBJ1-2
d_gene: NA
len: 15
CDR3aa: CASSPAVDSSYGYTF
CDR3nt: TGTGCCAGCTCACCGGCAGTGGACTCCAGCTATGGCTACACCTTC

v_gene: TRBV2
abundance: few
j_gene: TRBJ1-4
d_gene: NA
len: 11
CDR3aa: CASSPPGQLFF
CDR3nt: TGTGCCAGCAGTCCCCCCGGACAGTTATTTTTT

v_gene: TRBV18
abundance: NA
j_gene: TRBJ1-1
d_gene: TRBD1
len: 16
CDR3aa: CASSPRQGGMNTEAFF
CDR3nt: TGTGCCAGCTCGCCAAGACAGGGGGGGATGAACACTGAAGCTTTCTTT

v_gene: TRBV7-2
abundance: NA
j_gene: TRBJ2-6
d_gene: NA
len: 13
CDR3aa: CASSRSGANVLTF
CDR3nt: TGTGCCAGTTCGCGATCTGGGGCCAACGTCCTGACTTTC

v_gene: TRBV7-9
abundance: NA
j_gene: TRBJ2-5
d_gene: TRBD1
len: 16
CDR3aa: CASSLASQGALETQYF
CDR3nt: TGTGCCAGCAGCTTAGCCAGCCAGGGGGCATTAGAGACCCAGTACTTC

v_gene: TRBV28
abundance: NA
j_gene: TRBJ1-2
d_gene: NA
len: 17
CDR3aa: CASSLFTGSQAGYGYTF
CDR3nt: TGTGCCAGCAGTTTATTTACGGGGAGCCAGGCCGGCTATGGCTACACCTTC

v_gene: TRBV3-1/TRBV3-2
abundance: NA
j_gene: TRBJ1-4
d_gene: TRBD1
len: 15
CDR3aa: CASSPTGTGGGKLFF
CDR3nt: TGTGCCAGCAGCCCGACCGGGACAGGGGGCGGAAAACTGTTTTTT

v_gene: TRBV9
abundance: once
j_gene: TRBJ1-1
d_gene: TRBD1
len: 17
CDR3aa: CASSEGQGAVSNTEAFF
CDR3nt: TGTGCCAGCAGCGAGGGGCAGGGGGCTGTTTCGAACACTGAAGCTTTCTTT

v_gene: TRBV5-1
abundance: NA
j_gene: TRBJ2-5
d_gene: NA
len: 14
CDR3aa: CASSLEANAVTQYF
CDR3nt: TGCGCCAGCAGCTTGGAGGCCAACGCGGTGACCCAGTACTTC

v_gene: TRBV14
abundance: NA
j_gene: TRBJ1-3
d_gene: NA
len: 16
CDR3aa: CASSQKTVPSGNTIYF
CDR3nt: TGTGCCAGCAGCCAAAAGACAGTTCCTTCTGGAAACACCATATATTTT